This TCR beta chain came from a study of response to subunit inactivated influenza vaccine. TCRdb ran MiXCR on the RT-PCR reads and lists one entry per CDR3 protein. The sample has 150,000 to 200,000 distinct CDR3 sequences, around 12% seen once. These data also formed part of another study, on T cells expressing NK-cell markers. That paper notes: With UMIs, 5'RACE template switching was used to make TCR beta cDNA. Seven sequenced donors out of eight were HCMV-seropositive, one seronegative. About six donors carried dominant NKG2C+ clonotypes that made up roughly 1.0-7.5% of their CD8+ T cells.

The clonotype originates from a man between 45 and 60 years old who received an inactivated influenza vaccine. Sequenced here: CD8+ T cells sorted from PBMCs, sampled 12 days after vaccination.

The CDR3 coding sequence is TGTGCCAGCAGCGCCGGGGGGGGCGAGACCCAGTACTTC. Protein product: CASSAGGGETQYF. The J gene is TRBJ2-5, the V gene TRBV5-5, with 8 bases aligning to TRBD2. V lost 4 bases, J lost 5 bases, and 4 bases stayed unmatched. Germline-derived CDR1 and CDR2 are SGHKS and YYEKEE (reference sequence). The CDR3 runs to 13 residues.